This TCR beta chain derives from a study of blood T cell repertoires in COVID-19. Overall study context: The United States, Italy and Spain provided the acute and convalescent COVID-19 samples. PBMCs, B-cell-depleted T cells, or T cells were the source of the cDNA or gDNA that made up the material.

Original handling: Counts of nucleated cells, estimated from reference gene primer amplification, were obtained. Sequenced by immunoSEQ multiplex PCR; TCRdb stores in-frame clones only, minus some. D and trimming were read from the DNA, whereas the V and J calls and clone size are those reported in that table. The sample includes roughly 93,000 clones, around 89% seen only once; the top ten take 8.5% to 10%. CDR1 is SGHRS and CDR2 is YFSETQ in the germline V gene. Trimming removed 4 bases from V and 0 bases from J; junction bases left unmatched: 2. The CDR3 is 14 amino acids. The J gene is TRBJ1-1, the V gene TRBV5-1; 8 bases fit TRBD1. The clonotype was recovered from a man aged 45-65 years with acute or convalescent COVID-19. Sequenced input: peripheral blood. Here the CDR3 DNA reads TGCGCCAGCAGCCTGGGACAGGTGAACACTGAAGCTTTCTTT. Its translation: CASSLGQVNTEAFF. Filled out from reference TRBV5-1 and TRBJ1-1, the complete variable domain reads KAGVTQTPRYLIKTRGQQVTLSCSPISGHRSVSWYQQTPGQGLQFLFEYFSETQRNKGNFPGRFSGRQFSNSRSEMNVSTLELGDSALYLCASSLGQVNTEAFFGQGTRLTVV.